This TCR beta chain was observed in a study of blood T cell repertoires in COVID-19. Study summary: Sites in the United States, Italy and Spain provided acute and convalescent COVID-19 samples. PBMCs, B-cell-depleted T cells, or T cells provided the cDNA or gDNA that made up the material.

Some clones are missing from TCRdb's copy, which holds only in-frame ones; the method was immunoSEQ multiplex PCR. Seen here are fewer than 120,000 clones, 65% to 90% observed once, and the top ten hold about 15%. Germline CDR1 reads SGHRS; CDR2 reads YFSETQ. This CDR3 contains 14 residues. V was pared by 4 bases and J by 7 bases, with 7 bases of the junction left unmatched. The sequenced sample was peripheral blood. The V gene is TRBV5-1, the J gene TRBJ1-5; 8 nucleotides agree with TRBD1. The clonotype comes from an older woman with acute or convalescent COVID-19. In DNA form, the CDR3 reads TGCGCCAGCAGCGTAGATACAGGGGGACAGCCCCAGCATTTT. Translation gives CASSVDTGGQPQHF.